These 31 T cell receptor beta chains originate from one sample sequenced in a study of blood T cells in healthy people across ages. Using a J-beta primer mix together with a sample-barcoded 5' primer, a second PCR was run for about 6 to 11 cycles. TCRdb fed the 5' RACE reads into MiXCR, producing one record per CDR3 protein. The repertoire holds about 970,000 distinct CDR3 sequences, with 51% as singletons. Sample: blood. The receptors derive from a woman in her fifties or sixties in good health.

V is TRBV20-1 and J is TRBJ2-1; 9 nucleotides agree with TRBD1. Germline CDR1 and CDR2: DFQATT and SNEGSKA (reference sequence). The ends lost 2 bases at V and 5 bases at J; junction bases unmatched: 13. CDR3 size: 17 residues. CDR3 coding DNA: TGCAGTGCTAGACGCTCCGGACAGGGGCGCCGCGACAATGAGCAGTTCTTC. Translation: CSARRSGQGRRDNEQFF.

The CDR3 region has the DNA TGTGCCAGCAGTCTCCGGAGCAGCGGGAGACAAGATACGCAGTATTTT. It translates to CASSLRSSGRQDTQYF. The chain links TRBV12-3 or TRBV12-4 to TRBJ2-3, with 8 bases aligning to TRBD2. V lost 5 bases to trimming and J lost 5 bases; unmatched junction nucleotides: 12. This CDR3 has 16 residues.

The chain combines TRBV7-9 with TRBJ1-4; unclear D gene. The CDR3 is 12 residues long. V lost 4 bases to trimming and J lost 14 bases, with 14 bases between them. Per the germline V gene, CDR1 is SEHNR and CDR2 is FQNEAQ (reference sequence). As DNA, the CDR3 is TGTGCCAGCAGCTCTGGGTCTCGTGGGCTGTTTTTT. Translating gives CASSSGSRGLFF.

Comments on this clonotype: The junction departs from germline at one end; a sequencing error may be responsible. This sequence joins TRBV18 and TRBJ2-5, with a weak D call TRBD2 (6 bases). CDR3 length equals 11 residues. Per germline, CDR1 KGHSH and CDR2 LQKENI. This chain's CDR3 is CASATGETRYF. The DNA for the CDR3 is TGTGCCAGCGCAACGGGAGAGACCCGGTACTTC.

The rearrangement uses TRBV27 and TRBJ2-7, with D perhaps matching TRBD2 (5 bases). The CDR3 loop spans 16 amino acids. V shed 5 bases and J shed 2 bases, with 19 bases lying between them. Germline V gene lookup returns CDR1 MNHEY and CDR2 SMNVEV (reference sequence). The CDR3 region has the DNA TGTGCCAGCAGTCCCCAGGTCGGGGATTGGCCCTACGAGCAGTACTTC. Residues: CASSPQVGDWPYEQYF.

The rearrangement joins TRBV5-1 to TRBJ2-5; 9 bases are a match to TRBD2. This CDR3 is built from 16 residues. In germline, CDR1 is SGHRS, CDR2 YFSETQ. Losses at the gene ends were 4 bases for V and 5 bases for J; bases not matched to a gene: 12. CDR3 DNA sequence: TGCGCCAGCAGCCTGGACGGTAGCGGGAGAGGGGAGACCCAGTACTTC. Residues: CASSLDGSGRGETQYF.

The chain combines TRBV7-2 with TRBJ2-7; 7 nucleotides line up with TRBD1. Germline V gene data show CDR1 as SGHTA and CDR2 as FQGNSA. The CDR3 runs 14 residues. V lost 6 bases and J lost 2; bases outside the gene matches: 7. The CDR3 DNA sequence: TGTGCCAGCAGAGAGTGGGACAGAGCCTACGAGCAGTACTTC. Residues: CASREWDRAYEQYF.

The chain combines TRBV28 with TRBJ1-2; unclear D gene. Germline V CDR1 and CDR2: MDHEN, SYDVKM. The CDR3 has 15 residues. V lost 8 bases and J 4 bases, leaving 20 bases between the germline ends. The DNA for the CDR3 is TGTGCCAGCGGCCACCCCCCCAGCGCTCCCTATGGCTACACCTTC. Its translation is CASGHPPSAPYGYTF.

This clonotype has a handful of counts. The genes are TRBV4-2 and TRBJ2-3, with D possibly being TRBD2 (7 bases). In germline, CDR1 is LGHNA, CDR2 YNFKEQ. The CDR3 covers 15 residues. The ends were cut back, 1 base at V and 6 bases at J, with 14 bases in the middle. The CDR3 region is CASSQVGGDLDTQYF. The CDR3 coding sequence is TGTGCCAGCAGCCAAGTAGGGGGGGACCTTGATACGCAGTATTTT.

Concerning this clonotype itself: Being one base from a much bigger clone, this may be a read error. J is TRBJ2-1 and V is TRBV6-2 or TRBV6-3, with 9 bases matching TRBD2. The V gene's germline CDR1 is MNHEY and CDR2 SVGEGT. With V trimmed by 6 bases and J by 2 bases, 5 bases remained unmatched. The CDR3 spans 15 residues. The CDR3 nucleotides read TGTGCCAGCAGACAACTAGCGGGCCCCTACAATGAGCAGTTCTTC. It specifies CASRQLAGPYNEQFF.

The chain employs TRBV6-6 and TRBJ1-1, with 8 bases matching TRBD1. This CDR3 comprises 14 residues. Germline V gives CDR1 MNHNY, CDR2 SVGAGI (reference sequence). V was clipped by 5 bases and J by 0 bases; unmatched bases: 2. The CDR3 loop is CASSTQGVNTEAFF. DNA for the CDR3: TGTGCCAGCAGTACACAGGGGGTGAACACTGAAGCTTTCTTT.

The chain uses TRBV20-1 and TRBJ2-1; TRBD2 aligns across 11 bases. The CDR3 runs to 16 residues. With 5 bases clipped from V and 0 bases from J, the junction kept 6 bases outside the gene matches. Germline loops: CDR1 DFQATT, CDR2 SNEGSKA (reference sequence). CDR3 bases: TGCAGTGCTTTTGGGACTAGCGGAAGCTCCTACAATGAGCAGTTCTTC. Its protein product is CSAFGTSGSSYNEQFF.

The CDR3 protein is CASSGRGFSHYEQYF. CDR3 nucleotides: TGTGCCAGCAGTGGGCGGGGTTTCTCCCACTACGAGCAGTACTTC. The chain carries TRBV12-3 or TRBV12-4 and TRBJ2-7; perhaps TRBD2 as D (6 bases). Trimming stripped 5 bases from V and 3 bases from J, with 17 bases between. The CDR3 has 15 amino acids.

About this clonotype: Possible read error: a much larger clone is one base away. This chain connects TRBV4-1 to TRBJ2-5, with 7 bases fitting TRBD2. This CDR3 contains 15 residues. J gave up 4 bases and V 1 base, and 6 bases lay outside the gene matches. The V gene's germline CDR1 is MGHRA and CDR2 YSYEKL. The CDR3 DNA is TGCGCCAGCAGCCAAGGGGGGGGTAAAGGAGAGACCCAGTACTTC. Residues: CASSQGGGKGETQYF.

J is TRBJ1-1 and V is TRBV5-1; no definite D call. V was trimmed by 0 bases and J by 10 bases, leaving 16 bases between them. Germline CDR1 is SGHRS and CDR2 is YFSETQ. The CDR3 has 14 residues. The CDR3 nucleotides are TGCGCCAGCAGCTTGGGGGAGTCTGGGTCTCTAGCTTTCTTT. It specifies CASSLGESGSLAFF.

V usage is TRBV5-1 and J usage is TRBJ1-2; TRBD1 matches 7 bases. J gave up 8 bases and V 0 bases, and 7 bases lay outside the gene matches. The CDR3 spans 14 residues. The V gene's germline CDR1 is SGHRS and CDR2 YFSETQ. The CDR3 reads CASSLGQGVGGYTF. The CDR3 nucleotides read TGCGCCAGCAGCTTGGGGCAGGGGGTCGGCGGCTACACCTTC.

In its sample, this clonotype was seen a few times. The rearrangement joins TRBV4-1 to TRBJ2-7, with D perhaps given as TRBD1 or TRBD2 (5 bases each). With 1 base removed from V and 2 bases from J, the gap between germline ends came to 15 bases. The CDR3 totals 16 residues. Germline lookup yields CDR1 MGHRA and CDR2 YSYEKL. The CDR3 is CASSQASGTDAYEQYF. CDR3 bases: TGCGCCAGCAGCCAAGCCTCCGGGACCGACGCCTACGAGCAGTACTTC.

The chain uses TRBV20-1 and TRBJ2-3; 8 bases agree with TRBD2. The CDR3 is 14 amino acids. Per germline, CDR1 DFQATT and CDR2 SNEGSKA (reference sequence). With 6 bases clipped from V and 5 bases from J, the junction kept 10 bases outside the gene matches. The CDR3 coding sequence is TGCAGTGCCGTGTGGAAGGCGGGAGGAGATACGCAGTATTTT. This gives the protein CSAVWKAGGDTQYF.

The table lists this clonotype with a count of one. The chain joins TRBV12-3 or TRBV12-4 to TRBJ2-7, with D uncertain. The CDR3 consists of 16 residues. Trimming left V 6 bases short and J 4 bases short, with 22 bases between. CDR3 sequence (DNA): TGTGCCAGCAGCCTTGGTTGGGCTCCCTTCACATACGAGCAGTACTTC. It yields the protein CASSLGWAPFTYEQYF.

The genes are TRBV18 and TRBJ2-1, with D perhaps being TRBD1 or TRBD2 (6 bases each). CDR1 is KGHSH, CDR2 LQKENI, per germline. This CDR3 spans 17 amino acids. V lost 2 bases and J 2 bases, leaving 16 bases between the germline ends. The CDR3 loop reads CASSPEMTGATYNEQFF. CDR3 DNA: TGTGCCAGCTCACCAGAGATGACGGGGGCAACCTACAATGAGCAGTTCTTC. The full variable domain, in which reference TRBV18 and TRBJ2-1 provide the parts outside the CDR3, is NAGVMQNPRHLVRRRGQEARLRCSPMKGHSHVYWYRQLPEEGLKFMVYLQKENIIDESGMPKERFSAEFPKEGPSILRIQQVVRGDSAAYFCASSPEMTGATYNEQFFGPGTRLTVL.

The V gene is TRBV10-3, the J gene TRBJ1-1; 9 bases are a match to TRBD1. The CDR3 sequence is 14 residues long. CDR1 is ENHRY, CDR2 SYGVKD, per germline. The V gene end was trimmed by 3 bases and the J gene end by 7 bases; junction bases not matched to a gene: 6. CDR3 nucleotide sequence: TGTGCCATCAGTGAAGGGGGACAGGGTGGTGAAGCTTTCTTT. It is translated as CAISEGGQGGEAFF.

The V and J genes are TRBV7-3 and TRBJ1-1; the match to TRBD1 covers 11 bases. V dropped 8 bases and J dropped 7; count of bases not matched to a gene: 12. Germline CDR1 SGHTA, CDR2 FQGTGA. This CDR3 region has 15 residues. CDR3: CASGSRTGGAGEAFF. CDR3 in DNA: TGTGCCAGCGGCTCTCGGACAGGGGGCGCCGGTGAAGCTTTCTTT.

DNA of the CDR3: TGTGCCATCAGGGACAGCGCCTACGAGCAGTACTTC. Amino acid sequence: CAIRDSAYEQYF. V usage is TRBV2 and J usage is TRBJ2-4, with 7 bases aligning to TRBD1. The DNA matches TRBJ2-7 better at its end, which makes the J call doubtful. This CDR3 spans 12 amino acids. In germline, CDR1 is SNHLY, CDR2 FYNNEI.

The chain employs TRBV9 and TRBJ2-3, with D perhaps matching TRBD2 (6 bases). V was pared by 5 bases and J by 0 bases, with 16 bases between. The CDR3 length is 16 residues. CDR1 is SGDLS and CDR2 is YYNGEE in the germline V gene. CDR3 sequence: CASSGGVGASTDTQYF. The CDR3 DNA follows: TGTGCCAGCAGTGGCGGGGTAGGAGCGAGCACAGATACGCAGTATTTT.

The chain recombines TRBV18 with TRBJ2-7; 13 bases align to TRBD2. Trimming at V came to 0 bases and at J to 4 bases, leaving 6 bases not matched to a gene. This CDR3 is 17 amino acids long. Germline values: CDR1 KGHSH, CDR2 LQKENI. Here the CDR3 reads CASSPPGLAGSKYEQYF. The CDR3, as DNA: TGTGCCAGCTCACCACCGGGACTAGCGGGATCTAAGTACGAGCAGTACTTC.

Comments on this clonotype: One end of the junction does not line up with germline, which may come from a read error. The CDR3 sequence is CASSLSWGGRGGTDAQYF. The CDR3 coding sequence is TGTGCCAGCAGTTTATCTTGGGGGGGGAGGGGCGGCACAGATGCGCAGTATTTT. The chain carries TRBV28 and TRBJ2-3; 7 bases map to TRBD2. This CDR3 region has 18 residues. Germline lookup yields CDR1 MDHEN and CDR2 SYDVKM.

A note on this clonotype: This CDR3 fails to terminate in the conserved phenylalanine or tryptophan, so it likely reflects a read error. CDR3 nucleotides: TGTGCCAGCAGCTTGGTAGTAGTCGCTGAAGCTTTCATT. This codes for CASSLVVVAEAFI. This chain uses TRBV5-5 with TRBJ1-1, with D unclear. Germline V gene lookup returns CDR1 SGHKS and CDR2 YYEKEE (reference sequence). The CDR3 spans 13 residues. The V end was cut by 0 bases, the J end by 6 bases, with 9 bases between.

V is TRBV27 and J is TRBJ2-7, with TRBD2 identical over 10 bases. The germline V gene encodes CDR1 MNHEY and CDR2 SMNVEV (reference sequence). V was pared by 5 bases and J by 0 bases, with 7 bases of the junction left unmatched. The CDR3 has 16 amino acids. CDR3 region: CASSLRRTSGSYEQYF. CDR3 DNA sequence: TGTGCCAGCAGTCTCCGCAGGACTAGCGGCTCCTACGAGCAGTACTTC.

This clonotype was found a few times. The chain employs TRBV6-5 and TRBJ2-1; 7 bases fit TRBD1. Looked up from germline, CDR1 is MNHEY and CDR2 is SVGAGI. The V gene end was trimmed by 6 bases and the J gene end by 10 bases; junction bases not matched to a gene: 12. The CDR3 consists of 14 residues. CDR3: CASRGQAVPFEQFF. In DNA, the CDR3 is TGTGCCAGCAGAGGACAGGCAGTCCCTTTCGAGCAGTTCTTC.

This chain links TRBV4-3 with TRBJ1-2; 8 nucleotides line up with TRBD1. V lost 1 base, J lost 8 bases, and 12 bases stayed unmatched. Germline V CDR1 and CDR2: LGHNA, YSLEER. The CDR3 is 16 amino acids. CDR3 in DNA: TGCGCCAGCAGCCAAGCGGGGACAGGACCTTTCCGCGGCTACACCTTC. Protein product: CASSQAGTGPFRGYTF.

The chain couples TRBV7-9 to TRBJ2-1; 7 nucleotides match TRBD2. The J segment lost 6 bases and the V segment lost 2 bases, leaving 7 bases of the junction unmatched. The CDR3 is made up of 15 amino acids. The germline gives CDR1 SEHNR, CDR2 FQNEAQ (reference sequence). The CDR3 is CASSLLAVVTNEQFF. The CDR3 nucleotides are TGTGCCAGCAGCTTACTAGCGGTCGTGACCAATGAGCAGTTCTTC. Full variable domain (rest looked up from reference TRBV7-9 and TRBJ2-1): DTGVSQNPRHKITKRGQNVTFRCDPISEHNRLYWYRQTLGQGPEFLTYFQNEAQLEKSRLLSDRFSAERPKGSFSTLEIQRTEQGDSAMYLCASSLLAVVTNEQFFGPGTRLTVL.